The rows below give T cell receptor beta chains drawn from one sample of a study of regulatory T cells in long-lasting Graves disease. Via MiXCR, TCRdb re-called the multiplex PCR reads, giving one row per CDR3 protein. Found here are hundreds of thousands of distinct CDR3 sequences, 25% to 35% of them singletons; the top ten hold around 40%. Here the sequenced sample was peripheral blood mononuclear cells (PBMCs), taken when the disease was refractory, from a patient treated with antithyroid drugs. The receptors shown here come from a female donor with Graves disease. CDR3s include the opening cysteine and the closing phenylalanine or tryptophan. The D gene is left open where the match is weak. Size tells how often a clone was seen (once, few, many) or the class of an expanded clone, and some rows leave it out.

d_gene,v_gene,j_gene,abundance,len,CDR3aa,CDR3nt
TRBD1,TRBV6-1,TRBJ2-7,few,15,CASTYGGQGRHEQYF,TGTGCCAGCACCTACGGGGGACAGGGGAGGCACGAGCAGTACTTC
.,TRBV28,TRBJ1-1,.,11,CASSLLSEAFF,TGTGCCAGCAGTTTATTATCTGAAGCTTTCTTT
TRBD1,TRBV6-1,TRBJ1-5,few,15,CASRDRPSPLQPQHF,TGTGCCAGCAGGGACAGGCCCAGCCCGTTACAGCCCCAGCATTTT
TRBD1,TRBV5-5,TRBJ1-5,many,15,CASSLSTGDNQPQHF,TGTGCCAGCAGCTTGTCTACAGGGGACAATCAGCCCCAGCATTTT
TRBD1,TRBV5-1,TRBJ1-6,few,14,CASSRGTGNSPLHF,TGCGCCAGCAGCCGAGGGACAGGCAATTCACCCCTCCACTTT
.,TRBV20-1,TRBJ1-5,many,11,CSARDVGPQHF,TGCAGTGCTAGAGATGTGGGACCCCAGCATTTT
.,TRBV28,TRBJ1-1,.,14,CASRGAPMNTEAFF,TGTGCCAGCAGGGGGGCTCCCATGAACACTGAAGCTTTCTTT
.,TRBV27,TRBJ2-7,few,14,CASSFLGRSYEQYF,TGTGCCAGCAGTTTTTTGGGGCGCTCCTACGAGCAGTACTTC
TRBD1,TRBV25-1,TRBJ1-3,.,15,CASSALQGVLDTIYF,TGTGCCAGCAGTGCGCTACAGGGGGTATTGGACACCATATATTTT
.,TRBV11-2,TRBJ1-4,.,13,CASSFGTNEKLFF,TGTGCCAGCAGCTTCGGGACAAATGAAAAACTGTTTTTT
.,TRBV7-9,TRBJ1-3,.,16,CAAPGSQRSSRNTIYF,TGTGCCGCCCCAGGGAGTCAAAGGAGCTCTAGAAACACCATATATTTT
.,TRBV5-1,TRBJ1-2,few,15,CASSLALGHNYGYTF,TGCGCCAGCAGCTTGGCCTTAGGGCATAACTATGGCTACACCTTC
.,TRBV12-3/TRBV12-4,TRBJ1-6,.,14,CASSTGSHNSPLHF,TGTGCCAGCAGCACAGGGTCCCATAATTCACCCCTCCACTTT
TRBD1,TRBV5-1,TRBJ2-2,.,15,CASSSDRPKGGELFF,TGCGCCAGCAGCTCGGACAGGCCCAAGGGCGGGGAGCTGTTTTTT
.,TRBV6-1,TRBJ1-2,few,15,CASRTTLLANYGYTF,TGTGCCAGCAGGACTACCCTATTAGCTAACTATGGCTACACCTTC
.,TRBV20-1,TRBJ1-5,.,12,CSALEGIQPQHF,TGCAGTGCTCTAGAAGGGATTCAGCCCCAGCATTTT
TRBD1,TRBV27,TRBJ1-2,many,17,CASSYTTGGKYTYGYTF,TGTGCCAGCAGTTATACGACAGGGGGCAAGTACACTTATGGCTACACCTTC
.,TRBV28,TRBJ1-2,many,15,CASSSTRTAHYGYTF,TGTGCCAGCAGTTCCACCCGGACAGCGCACTATGGCTACACCTTC
TRBD2,TRBV7-9,TRBJ2-5,.,16,CASSSPASGRAETQYF,TGTGCCAGCAGCTCCCCAGCTAGCGGGAGGGCAGAGACCCAGTACTTC
.,TRBV3-1,TRBJ1-4,few,16,CASSQDRGGVGEKLFF,TGTGCCAGCAGCCAAGACAGGGGAGGCGTCGGCGAAAAACTGTTTTTT
TRBD1,TRBV12-3/TRBV12-4,TRBJ1-5,.,16,CASSLALGQYNQPQHF,TGTGCCAGCAGTTTAGCGCTGGGACAGTACAATCAGCCCCAGCATTTT
TRBD1,TRBV7-9,TRBJ1-2,.,15,CAIFTSDRAPEGYTF,TGTGCCATCTTCACCTCGGACAGGGCCCCGGAGGGCTACACCTTC
TRBD2,TRBV5-6,TRBJ2-5,.,18,CASSLLGLAGGRSETQYF,TGTGCCAGCAGCTTGTTGGGACTAGCGGGAGGCCGAAGTGAGACCCAGTACTTC
.,TRBV6-2/TRBV6-3,TRBJ1-1,few,15,CASSYHSEGNTEAFF,TGTGCCAGCAGTTACCACTCCGAAGGGAACACTGAAGCTTTCTTT
.,TRBV19,TRBJ1-6,.,14,CATGGGSINSPLHF,TGTGCCACCGGGGGAGGGTCAATTAATTCACCCCTCCACTTT
TRBD2,TRBV5-1,TRBJ2-2,few,16,CASSPRAGGPTGELFF,TGCGCCAGCAGCCCTCGTGCGGGAGGGCCTACCGGGGAGCTGTTTTTT
.,TRBV29-1,TRBJ2-4,few,11,CSVDRENIQYF,TGCAGCGTCGACAGAGAAAACATTCAGTACTTC
.,TRBV12-3/TRBV12-4,TRBJ2-6,many,13,CASSPVGANVLTF,TGTGCCAGCAGTCCTGTTGGGGCCAACGTCCTGACTTTC
.,TRBV7-9,TRBJ1-1,.,14,CASLPGGGNTEAFF,TGTGCCAGCTTACCAGGTGGGGGGAACACTGAAGCTTTCTTT